A single sample gave rise to the 19 T cell receptor beta chains below, sequenced in a study of T cell repertoires in cytomegalovirus infection. TCRdb used MiXCR to reprocess the reads, holding one entry per CDR3 protein. The sample has 150,000 to 200,000 distinct CDR3 sequences, about 21% seen once. Sequenced material: PBMCs. Receptors originate from a human donor in good health (CMV status not recorded). Some clones in this sample may be carry-over from other donors' samples.

The chain is built from TRBV6-5 and TRBJ2-5; 11 bases line up with TRBD2. CDR3 length: 18 amino acids. Germline CDR1 reads MNHEY; CDR2 reads SVGAGI. The V and J ends lost 6 bases and 5 bases, in that order; junction bases with no gene match: 17. The CDR3 nucleotides read TGTGCCAGCAGGCTTAGCGGGAGGGGACTATCAACAAGGGAGACCCAGTACTTC. Translating gives CASRLSGRGLSTRETQYF.

This chain joins TRBV12-3 or TRBV12-4 and TRBJ2-3; 8 bases match TRBD2. This CDR3 region has 15 residues. Germline trimming cut 6 bases from V and 5 bases from J; bases unmatched to any gene: 10. The CDR3 DNA is TGTGCCAGCAGCCCCGGAAAGCGGGGGAAAGATACGCAGTATTTT. It specifies CASSPGKRGKDTQYF.

In this sample, this clonotype turned up a few times. The chain is built from TRBV14 and TRBJ2-1; TRBD2 agrees at 8 bases. Germline values: CDR1 SGHDN, CDR2 FVKESK. The trim removed 3 bases at V and 4 bases at J, leaving 11 bases unmatched. This CDR3 is built from 17 residues. CDR3 sequence: CASSHLLKRERYNEQFF. In DNA, the CDR3 is TGTGCCAGCAGCCACTTATTAAAGCGGGAGAGGTACAATGAGCAGTTCTTC. The full variable domain, rest sourced from reference TRBV14 and TRBJ2-1, is EAGVTQFPSHSVIEKGQTVTLRCDPISGHDNLYWYRRVMGKEIKFLLHFVKESKQDESGMPNNRFLAERTGGTYSTLKVQPAELEDSGVYFCASSHLLKRERYNEQFFGPGTRLTVL.

This clonotype has more than one count but fewer than ten. The chain links TRBV27 to TRBJ2-1; 13 nucleotides match TRBD2. V lost 6 bases to trimming and J lost 8 bases; unmatched junction nucleotides: 4. The CDR3 is 14 amino acids. The germline CDR1 and CDR2 sequences are MNHEY and SMNVEV (reference sequence). The CDR3 sequence is CASRLAGGHHEQFF. The CDR3 DNA sequence: TGTGCCAGCAGACTAGCGGGAGGGCACCATGAGCAGTTCTTC.

V gene TRBV28 combines with J gene TRBJ2-7; TRBD2 matches at 9 bases. Germline V gene data show CDR1 as MDHEN and CDR2 as SYDVKM. The CDR3 is 15 amino acids. J was trimmed by 4 bases and V by 4 bases; bases with no gene match: 8. As DNA, the CDR3 is TGTGCCAGCAGTTCTATAGCGGGAGCGTCTTACGAGCAGTACTTC. Protein sequence: CASSSIAGASYEQYF.

At least ten counts were recorded for this clonotype. The gene calls are TRBV11-3 and TRBJ1-5; D unclear. Germline V lookup: CDR1 SGHNT, CDR2 YENEEA. This CDR3 is 13 amino acids long. V shed 5 bases and J shed 7 bases, with 12 bases lying between them. The CDR3 DNA reads TGTGCCAGCAGCCCAACCCCGGGCCAGCCCCAGCATTTT. It specifies CASSPTPGQPQHF.

This chain joins TRBV6-5 and TRBJ1-1; 8 positions match TRBD1. V was pared by 6 bases and J by 4 bases, with 4 bases of the junction left unmatched. Germline CDR1 MNHEY, CDR2 SVGAGI. This CDR3 region has 13 residues. CDR3 sequence: CASSQQGGTEAFF. In DNA, the CDR3 is TGTGCCAGCAGCCAACAGGGGGGCACTGAAGCTTTCTTT.

This clonotype showed up many times. V gene TRBV28 combines with J gene TRBJ2-1; D is possibly TRBD2 (6 bases). This CDR3 contains 16 residues. Germline CDR1 MDHEN, CDR2 SYDVKM. Trimming removed 4 bases from V and 0 bases from J, with 13 bases in between. The CDR3 sequence: CASSSSGQGSYNEQFF. The CDR3 DNA sequence: TGTGCCAGCAGTTCGAGCGGGCAGGGCTCCTACAATGAGCAGTTCTTC.

J is TRBJ2-2 and V is TRBV19, with 7 nucleotides matching TRBD1. CDR3 length: 15 amino acids. V shed 5 bases, J shed 3 bases, and the junction held 6 bases outside the gene matches. Germline loops: CDR1 LNHDA, CDR2 SQIVND (reference sequence). The CDR3 DNA reads TGTGCCAGTAGTCCGCGGACAGGTTACACCGGGGAGCTGTTTTTT. Protein product: CASSPRTGYTGELFF.

This clonotype was seen many times. The chain employs TRBV7-9 and TRBJ1-2, with D maybe TRBD1 (5 bases). The CDR3 spans 15 residues. Trimming left V 3 bases short and J 2 bases short, with 13 bases between. In germline, CDR1 is SEHNR, CDR2 FQNEAQ (reference sequence). The CDR3 sequence: CASSFSGGGNYGYTF. The CDR3 DNA follows: TGTGCCAGCAGCTTCTCCGGGGGGGGGAACTATGGCTACACCTTC.

This clonotype occurred once. The rearrangement joins TRBV24-1 to TRBJ1-5; TRBD1 might be the D (6 bases). This CDR3 has 13 residues. Germline lookup yields CDR1 KGHDR and CDR2 SFDVKD. V was trimmed by 5 bases and J by 6 bases, leaving 10 bases between them. The CDR3, as DNA: TGTGCCACCAGTGCACAGGGCCGTCAGCCCCAGCATTTT. It yields the protein CATSAQGRQPQHF.

The chain employs TRBV6-2 or TRBV6-3 and TRBJ2-1; D remains unclear. With 0 bases removed from V and 4 bases from J, the gap between germline ends came to 7 bases. The length of the CDR3 is 14 residues. Looked up from germline, CDR1 is MNHEY and CDR2 is SVGEGT. CDR3 nucleotides: TGTGCCAGCAGTTACTCAACCCCGTACAATGAGCAGTTCTTC. It yields the protein CASSYSTPYNEQFF.

The V gene is TRBV6-5, the J gene TRBJ2-7; D is unresolved. V was cut by 4 bases and J by 2 bases, with 6 bases left in between. The V gene's germline CDR1 is MNHEY and CDR2 SVGAGI. This CDR3 has 12 amino acids. As DNA, the CDR3 is TGTGCCAGCAGTTCGGAAGCCTACGAGCAGTACTTC. This codes for CASSSEAYEQYF.

The table lists this clonotype with many counts. One end of the junction fails to match germline, which may point to a read error. CDR3 in amino acids: CASTLGDSNQPQHF. CDR3 nucleotides: TGTGCCAGCACTTTAGGGGATAGCAATCAGCCCCAGCATTTT. The V gene is TRBV12-3 or TRBV12-4, the J gene TRBJ1-5; D is perhaps TRBD1 (5 bases). This CDR3 spans 14 amino acids.

This clonotype was seen only a few times. This chain connects TRBV20-1 to TRBJ1-4; the match to TRBD1 covers 12 bases. Germline CDR1 and CDR2: DFQATT and SNEGSKA (reference sequence). CDR3 size: 17 residues. The ends lost 1 base at V and 4 bases at J; junction bases unmatched: 7. The CDR3 reads CSARVTGTGGLNEKLFF. Here the CDR3 DNA reads TGCAGTGCTAGAGTCACCGGGACAGGGGGCCTTAATGAAAAACTGTTTTTT.

This chain connects TRBV4-2 to TRBJ2-7, with a weak D call TRBD2 (6 bases). The V gene lost 2 bases and the J gene lost 4 bases, with 12 bases spanning the gap. The CDR3 runs to 14 residues. Per germline, CDR1 LGHNA and CDR2 YNFKEQ. For the CDR3, the DNA is TGTGCCAGCAGCCAATCGTTAGGAGGGTACGAGCAGTACTTC. Its protein product is CASSQSLGGYEQYF.

The rearrangement joins TRBV7-9 to TRBJ2-3; unclear D gene. This CDR3 comprises 15 residues. The germline V gene has CDR1 SEHNR and CDR2 FQNEAQ (reference sequence). V lost 1 base and J 1 base, leaving 9 bases between the germline ends. CDR3 region: CASSLGEFGTDTQYF. The CDR3 nucleotides read TGTGCCAGCAGCTTAGGAGAATTCGGCACAGATACGCAGTATTTT.

This clonotype was seen ten or more times. The chain's CDR3 is CASSQRSGTGVYEQYF. The DNA of the CDR3 is TGCGCCAGCAGCCAACGATCCGGGACAGGGGTATACGAGCAGTACTTC. The chain recombines TRBV4-1 with TRBJ2-7; the match to TRBD1 covers 10 bases. Germline V gives CDR1 MGHRA, CDR2 YSYEKL. With V trimmed by 2 bases and J by 4 bases, 8 bases remained unmatched. The CDR3 extends over 16 amino acids.

The V gene is TRBV11-2, the J gene TRBJ1-5, with D possibly matching TRBD1 (6 bases). This CDR3 is 14 amino acids long. V lost 6 bases and J lost 4, with 13 bases in between. Germline CDR1 reads SGHAT; CDR2 reads FQNNGV. CDR3 sequence reads: CASRLTGHNQPQHF. CDR3 in DNA: TGTGCCAGCAGATTGACGGGACATAATCAGCCCCAGCATTTT.